This T cell receptor beta chain is from a study of shared T cell receptors in the human thymus. This CDR3 spans 16 amino acids. CDR1 and CDR2 (germline): SGHTA, FQGNSA. The junction had 9 bases not matched to a gene; V was cut back by 6 bases and J by 1 base. Data came from immunoSEQ multiplex PCR; TCRdb stores just in-frame clones and leaves some out. This sample has hundreds of thousands of clones, with about 80% found just once. These records were also assigned to another study, of human thymus T cells. In that study: Resections that were taken during corrective heart surgery supplied the thymus tissue.

This chain joins TRBV7-2 and TRBJ2-3; 8 bases agree with TRBD2. The sample comprised thymocytes. The receptor comes from a boy younger than two with a congenital heart defect. The CDR3 here is CASSSRSGTRTDTQYF. The CDR3 DNA is TGTGCCAGCAGTTCCCGTAGCGGGACCCGCACAGATACGCAGTATTTT.